This is a list of T cell receptor beta chains from one sample in a study of shared T cell receptors in the human thymus. Using immunoSEQ multiplex PCR, the repertoire was profiled, and TCRdb retains in-frame clones only, with some absent. The table shows roughly 550,000 clones, with around 78% occurring only once. These same records also appear under a second study, on human thymus T cells.

Specimen: thymocytes. The receptors derive from a boy less than two years old with a congenital heart defect. Each CDR3 is given with its conserved first and last residue. A D gene is named only where the DNA matches it firmly. Only part of the rows carry a size: once, few, many, or a class if the clone is expanded.

D: TRBD1; J: TRBJ1-5; V: TRBV5-8; size: .; CDR3: CASSLDRGRNQPQHF; DNA: TGTGCCAGCAGCTTGGACAGGGGGAGGAATCAGCCCCAGCATTTT
D: .; J: TRBJ1-1; V: TRBV30; size: .; CDR3: CAWSAGGGTEAFF; DNA: TGTGCCTGGTCAGCGGGGGGGGGCACTGAAGCTTTCTTT
D: TRBD1; J: TRBJ2-7; V: TRBV28; size: .; CDR3: CASSSEQGAGYEQYF; DNA: TGTGCCAGCAGTTCCGAACAGGGGGCGGGCTACGAGCAGTACTTC
D: TRBD2; J: TRBJ2-1; V: TRBV7-9; size: .; CDR3: CASSPRTSGKRRNEQFF; DNA: TGTGCCAGCAGCCCAAGGACTAGCGGGAAAAGAAGGAATGAGCAGTTCTTC
D: .; J: TRBJ1-5; V: TRBV7-2; size: .; CDR3: CASSLRLGDSPGNQPQHF; DNA: TGTGCCAGCAGCTTACGCCTGGGTGACAGCCCGGGTAATCAGCCCCAGCATTTT
D: .; J: TRBJ1-2; V: TRBV15; size: few; CDR3: CATGGGTPTF; DNA: TGTGCCACCGGGGGGGGCACTCCCACCTTC
D: TRBD1; J: TRBJ1-2; V: TRBV19; size: .; CDR3: CASSMDRFPYGYTF; DNA: TGTGCCAGTAGTATGGACAGGTTTCCCTATGGCTACACCTTC
D: TRBD1; J: TRBJ2-1; V: TRBV5-1; size: few; CDR3: CASSLYSGGARLVGLSSYNEQFF; DNA: TGCGCCAGCAGCTTGTATTCAGGGGGCGCGAGACTAGTCGGACTGAGCTCCTACAATGAGCAGTTCTTC
D: .; J: TRBJ1-1; V: TRBV6-5; size: .; CDR3: CASSCRGCTEAFF; DNA: TGTGCCAGCAGTTGCAGGGGCTGTACTGAAGCTTTCTTT
D: TRBD2; J: TRBJ2-7; V: TRBV4-2; size: .; CDR3: CASSRTTSEIYEQYF; DNA: TGTGCCAGCAGCCGAACGACTAGCGAAATCTACGAGCAGTACTTC
D: TRBD1; J: TRBJ2-4; V: TRBV5-6; size: .; CDR3: CASSILRQGGNIQYF; DNA: TGTGCCAGCAGCATATTGAGACAGGGGGGGAACATTCAGTACTTC
D: TRBD2; J: TRBJ2-2; V: TRBV11-3; size: .; CDR3: CASSTRPGLAGGNTGELFF; DNA: TGTGCCAGCAGTACCAGGCCGGGACTAGCGGGAGGAAACACCGGGGAGCTGTTTTTT
D: TRBD2; J: TRBJ2-1; V: TRBV5-1; size: .; CDR3: CASSLGLAGSSYNEQFF; DNA: TGCGCCAGCAGCCTAGGACTAGCGGGTTCCTCCTACAATGAGCAGTTCTTC
D: .; J: TRBJ1-2; V: TRBV27; size: .; CDR3: CASSFSSVYGYTF; DNA: TGTGCCAGCAGTTTTAGTAGCGTCTATGGCTACACCTTC
D: TRBD2; J: TRBJ2-7; V: TRBV6-1; size: .; CDR3: CASSLSGRDYEQYF; DNA: TGTGCCAGCAGCCTTAGCGGGAGGGACTACGAGCAGTACTTC
D: .; J: TRBJ1-1; V: TRBV29-1; size: .; CDR3: CSVDLQGNTEAFF; DNA: TGCAGCGTTGACCTTCAGGGTAACACTGAAGCTTTCTTT
D: TRBD1; J: TRBJ2-7; V: TRBV18; size: once; CDR3: CASSPRPTGVDEQYF; DNA: TGTGCCAGCTCACCCCGGCCCACAGGGGTCGACGAGCAGTACTTC
D: TRBD2; J: TRBJ2-7; V: TRBV19; size: .; CDR3: CASKEREGRTYEQYF; DNA: TGTGCCAGTAAAGAGCGGGAGGGGAGAACCTACGAGCAGTACTTC
D: .; J: TRBJ2-2; V: TRBV6-5; size: .; CDR3: CASSYSRGGNTGELFF; DNA: TGTGCCAGCAGTTACTCGAGAGGGGGGAACACCGGGGAGCTGTTTTTT
D: .; J: TRBJ2-6; V: TRBV14; size: .; CDR3: CASSQEPPLRSGANVLTF; DNA: TGTGCCAGCAGCCAAGAACCCCCTCTCCGGTCTGGGGCCAACGTCCTGACTTTC
D: TRBD2; J: TRBJ2-1; V: TRBV6-4; size: .; CDR3: CASTPGLAGVNEQFF; DNA: TGTGCCAGCACTCCGGGACTAGCGGGAGTCAATGAGCAGTTCTTC
D: TRBD1; J: TRBJ2-1; V: TRBV2; size: .; CDR3: CASSARTGGWDEQFF; DNA: TGTGCCAGCAGTGCCAGGACAGGGGGCTGGGATGAGCAGTTCTTC
D: TRBD2; J: TRBJ2-2; V: TRBV4-2; size: .; CDR3: CASSQVGGGLRCTGELFF; DNA: TGTGCCAGCAGCCAAGTTGGCGGGGGGCTAAGATGCACCGGGGAGCTGTTTTTT
D: TRBD1; J: TRBJ1-2; V: TRBV7-2; size: .; CDR3: CASSLAGTGDYYGYTF; DNA: TGTGCCAGCAGCTTAGCGGGCACAGGGGATTACTATGGCTACACCTTC
D: TRBD2; J: TRBJ2-3; V: TRBV5-6; size: .; CDR3: CASSLGTSGSTDTQYF; DNA: TGTGCCAGCAGCTTGGGGACTAGCGGGAGCACAGATACGCAGTATTTT
D: .; J: TRBJ1-1; V: TRBV29-1; size: .; CDR3: CSVDWGQLNTEAFF; DNA: TGCAGCGTTGATTGGGGCCAGCTCAACACTGAAGCTTTCTTT
D: .; J: TRBJ2-3; V: TRBV2; size: once; CDR3: CASKKTGVLTDTQYF; DNA: TGTGCCAGCAAGAAAACAGGAGTCCTCACAGATACGCAGTATTTT
D: .; J: TRBJ1-2; V: TRBV4-2; size: .; CDR3: CASSSGEAVYGYTF; DNA: TGTGCCAGCAGCTCGGGGGAGGCGGTCTATGGCTACACCTTC
D: TRBD2; J: TRBJ2-7; V: TRBV29-1; size: .; CDR3: CSVEASLAGAYEQYF; DNA: TGCAGCGTTGAAGCCTCACTAGCGGGAGCCTACGAGCAGTACTTC
D: .; J: TRBJ2-7; V: TRBV28; size: .; CDR3: CATHGDYEQYF; DNA: TGTGCCACACACGGGGACTACGAGCAGTACTTC
D: TRBD2; J: TRBJ2-3; V: TRBV9; size: .; CDR3: CASSLRTSPGDTQYF; DNA: TGTGCCAGCAGCTTACGGACTAGCCCCGGAGATACGCAGTATTTT
D: .; J: TRBJ2-7; V: TRBV7-2; size: .; CDR3: CASSFAGPSYEQYF; DNA: TGTGCCAGCAGCTTCGCGGGACCCTCCTACGAGCAGTACTTC
D: .; J: TRBJ2-5; V: TRBV25-1; size: .; CDR3: CASSGRETQYF; DNA: TGTGCCAGCAGTGGCCGGGAGACCCAGTACTTC
D: TRBD1; J: TRBJ1-1; V: TRBV30; size: .; CDR3: CAWRVIEGARAFF; DNA: TGTGCCTGGCGGGTCATCGAGGGGGCTAGAGCTTTCTTT
D: .; J: TRBJ2-7; V: TRBV25-1; size: .; CDR3: CASSEGASETYEQYF; DNA: TGTGCCAGCAGTGAAGGAGCTAGCGAAACCTACGAGCAGTACTTC
D: TRBD1; J: TRBJ1-5; V: TRBV6-1; size: .; CDR3: CASSVSHRGLQPQHF; DNA: TGTGCCAGCAGTGTATCGCACAGGGGATTGCAGCCCCAGCATTTT
D: .; J: TRBJ1-4; V: TRBV7-9; size: few; CDR3: CASSRPRTVNSATNEKLFF; DNA: TGTGCCAGCAGCCGGCCCAGGACAGTAAATTCTGCAACTAATGAAAAACTGTTTTTT
D: .; J: TRBJ2-7; V: TRBV27; size: .; CDR3: CASSPRGSPAEQYF; DNA: TGTGCCAGCAGTCCTCGGGGAAGCCCGGCCGAGCAGTACTTC
D: TRBD2; J: TRBJ2-3; V: TRBV27; size: few; CDR3: CASRIGTSTLASTDTQYF; DNA: TGTGCCAGCAGAATAGGGACTAGCACACTAGCTAGCACAGATACGCAGTATTTT
D: TRBD1; J: TRBJ1-4; V: TRBV29-1; size: few; CDR3: CSVGTGTGKNEKLFF; DNA: TGCAGCGTAGGAACCGGGACAGGCAAAAATGAAAAACTGTTTTTT
D: TRBD2; J: TRBJ2-3; V: TRBV7-6; size: .; CDR3: CASSLASGRDADTQYF; DNA: TGTGCCAGCAGCTTGGCTAGCGGGAGGGACGCAGATACGCAGTATTTT
D: .; J: TRBJ1-4; V: TRBV28; size: .; CDR3: CASSLRQGNEKLFF; DNA: TGTGCCAGCAGTTTAAGGCAGGGGAATGAAAAACTGTTTTTT
D: TRBD2; J: TRBJ2-7; V: TRBV5-6; size: .; CDR3: CASSFMPGWRGGSDEQYF; DNA: TGTGCCAGCAGCTTCATGCCGGGGTGGCGTGGCGGGAGCGACGAGCAGTACTTC
D: TRBD1; J: TRBJ1-3; V: TRBV15; size: .; CDR3: CATSSRGTEPSGNTIYF; DNA: TGTGCCACCAGCAGTCGCGGGACAGAGCCCTCTGGAAACACCATATATTTT
D: .; J: TRBJ2-5; V: TRBV6-6; size: .; CDR3: CASTAPGTQYF; DNA: TGTGCCAGCACCGCCCCCGGGACCCAGTACTTC
D: .; J: TRBJ1-1; V: TRBV30; size: .; CDR3: CAWSVHHPRENTEAFF; DNA: TGTGCCTGGAGTGTACACCACCCCCGGGAGAACACTGAAGCTTTCTTT
D: TRBD1; J: TRBJ1-2; V: TRBV7-9; size: few; CDR3: CASSLEGSGRGRAGYTF; DNA: TGTGCCAGCAGCTTAGAGGGTTCCGGCAGGGGGCGCGCTGGCTACACCTTC
D: .; J: TRBJ1-1; V: TRBV27; size: .; CDR3: CASRHSGVGNTEAFF; DNA: TGTGCCAGCAGACACTCGGGGGTGGGGAACACTGAAGCTTTCTTT
D: TRBD1; J: TRBJ2-7; V: TRBV11-1; size: .; CDR3: CAGSFRQGPYEQYF; DNA: TGTGCCGGCAGCTTTAGACAGGGTCCCTACGAGCAGTACTTC
D: .; J: TRBJ2-1; V: TRBV11-1; size: .; CDR3: CASSLGSPNEQFF; DNA: TGTGCCAGCAGCTTGGGGAGTCCCAATGAGCAGTTCTTC
D: .; J: TRBJ2-3; V: TRBV28; size: few; CDR3: CASSLKPGPKEADTQYF; DNA: TGTGCCAGCAGTTTAAAACCGGGTCCCAAGGAGGCAGATACGCAGTATTTT
D: .; J: TRBJ1-2; V: TRBV27; size: .; CDR3: CASSLSIDHYGYTF; DNA: TGTGCCAGCAGTTTATCTATAGATCACTATGGCTACACCTTC